The clone carrying this T cell receptor (beta chain) has at least ten counts. What it binds is unknown. The length of the CDR3 is 14 residues. The ends were cut back, 0 bases at V and 1 base at J, with 7 bases in the middle. Germline V gene data show CDR1 as SGHKS and CDR2 as YYEKEE (reference sequence). This sample stems from a study of response to subunit inactivated influenza vaccine. Findings and caveats of the study: It was suggested by the authors that few new T cells are recruited by each seasonal influenza vaccination.

TCRdb processed the RT-PCR reads anew with MiXCR; each CDR3 protein has one entry. The data contain around 470,000 distinct CDR3 sequences, approximately 7.7% of them singletons. The sequences come from PBMCs from blood, collected less than 30 months after vaccination. The chain joins TRBV5-5 to TRBJ1-1; perhaps TRBD1 as D (6 bases). This TCR derives from a man between 45 and 75 years old who received an inactivated influenza vaccine. The CDR3 loop reads CASSLVRGNTEAFF. CDR3 DNA: TGTGCCAGCAGCTTGGTCAGGGGGAACACTGAAGCTTTCTTT. Supplemented by reference TRBV5-5 and TRBJ1-1, the full variable domain reads DAGVTQSPTHLIKTRGQQVTLRCSPISGHKSVSWYQQVLGQGPQFIFQYYEKEERGRGNFPDRFSARQFPNYSSELNVNALLLGDSALYLCASSLVRGNTEAFFGQGTRLTVV.